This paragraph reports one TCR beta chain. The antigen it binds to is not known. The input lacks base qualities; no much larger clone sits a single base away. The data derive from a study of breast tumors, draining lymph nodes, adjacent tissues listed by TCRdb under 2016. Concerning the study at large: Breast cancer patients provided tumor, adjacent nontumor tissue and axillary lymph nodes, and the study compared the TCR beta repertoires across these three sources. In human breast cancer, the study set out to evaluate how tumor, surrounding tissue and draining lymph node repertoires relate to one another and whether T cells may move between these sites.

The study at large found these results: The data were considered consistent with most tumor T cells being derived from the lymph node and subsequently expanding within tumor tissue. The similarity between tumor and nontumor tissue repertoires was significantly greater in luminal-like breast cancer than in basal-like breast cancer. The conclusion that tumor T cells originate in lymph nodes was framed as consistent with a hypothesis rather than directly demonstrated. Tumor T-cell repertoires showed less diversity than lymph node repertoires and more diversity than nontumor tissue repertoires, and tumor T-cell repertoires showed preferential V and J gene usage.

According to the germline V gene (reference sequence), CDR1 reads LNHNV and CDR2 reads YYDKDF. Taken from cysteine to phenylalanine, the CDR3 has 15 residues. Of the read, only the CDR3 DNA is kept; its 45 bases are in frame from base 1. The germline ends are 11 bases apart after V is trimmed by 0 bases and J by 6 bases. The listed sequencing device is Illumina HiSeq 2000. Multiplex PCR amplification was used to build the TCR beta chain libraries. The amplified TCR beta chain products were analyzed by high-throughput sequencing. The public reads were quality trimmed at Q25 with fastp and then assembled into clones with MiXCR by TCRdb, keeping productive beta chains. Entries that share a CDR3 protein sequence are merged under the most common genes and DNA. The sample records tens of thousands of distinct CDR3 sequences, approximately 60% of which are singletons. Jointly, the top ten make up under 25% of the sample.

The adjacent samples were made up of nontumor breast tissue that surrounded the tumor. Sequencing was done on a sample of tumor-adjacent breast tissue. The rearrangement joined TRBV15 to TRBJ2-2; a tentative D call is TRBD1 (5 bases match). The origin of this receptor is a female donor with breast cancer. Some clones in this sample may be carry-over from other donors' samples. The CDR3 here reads CATSREDRRAGELFF. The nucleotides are TGTGCCACCAGCAGAGAGGACCGCAGGGCCGGGGAGCTGTTTTTT.